Detailed here is one T cell receptor beta chain. The data are from a study of blood T cell repertoires in COVID-19. For the study at large: T cells, B-cell-depleted T cells, or PBMCs supplied cDNA or gDNA.

The authors' processing: Amplification of reference gene primers provided the estimated nucleated cell counts. Only in-frame clones appear in the TCRdb table, and some are missing; sequencing was by immunoSEQ multiplex PCR. The V and J calls and clone size are taken from that table; D and trimming were inferred from the DNA. The sample consists of roughly 260,000 clones, roughly 90% of them appearing once. Living in 24 US areas, the participants were between roughly 18 and 95 years of age. Assignments of participants to cohorts depended upon their own reported clinical history. The sample taken for sequencing was PBMCs or T cells enriched from blood (not recorded which). The sequence derives from a woman younger than 45 with acute COVID-19.

CDR3 in DNA: TGTGCCATCAGGGGACAGGGCGTCAGTGAAGCTTTCTTT. Its translation is CAIRGQGVSEAFF. V and J are TRBV10-3 and TRBJ1-1; 9 bases agree with TRBD1. The CDR3 spans 13 residues. Per the germline V gene, CDR1 is ENHRY and CDR2 is SYGVKD. Unmatched junction bases numbered 6, after V lost 6 bases and J lost 7 bases.